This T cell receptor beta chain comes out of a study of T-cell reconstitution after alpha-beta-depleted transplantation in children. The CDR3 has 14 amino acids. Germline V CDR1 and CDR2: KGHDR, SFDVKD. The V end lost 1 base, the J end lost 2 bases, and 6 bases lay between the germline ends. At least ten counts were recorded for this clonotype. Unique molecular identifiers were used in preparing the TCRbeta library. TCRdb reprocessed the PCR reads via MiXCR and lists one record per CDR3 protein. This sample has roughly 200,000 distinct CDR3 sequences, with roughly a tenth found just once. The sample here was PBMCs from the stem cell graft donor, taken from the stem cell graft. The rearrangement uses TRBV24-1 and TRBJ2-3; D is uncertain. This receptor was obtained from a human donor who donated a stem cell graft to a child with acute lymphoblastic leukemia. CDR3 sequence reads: CATSDFRTTDTQYF. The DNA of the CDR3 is TGTGCCACCAGTGATTTTCGGACCACAGATACGCAGTATTTT.